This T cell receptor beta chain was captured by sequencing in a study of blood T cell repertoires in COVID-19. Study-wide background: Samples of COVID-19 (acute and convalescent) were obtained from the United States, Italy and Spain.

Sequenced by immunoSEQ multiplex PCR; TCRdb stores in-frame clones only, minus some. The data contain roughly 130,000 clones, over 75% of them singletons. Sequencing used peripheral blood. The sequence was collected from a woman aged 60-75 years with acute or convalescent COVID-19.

CDR3 region: CASSVVPASGSSDTQYF. CDR3 nucleotide sequence: TGTGCCAGCAGCGTAGTTCCCGCTAGCGGGAGTTCCGATACGCAGTATTTT. The chain couples TRBV9 to TRBJ2-3, with 10 bases matching TRBD2. This CDR3 is built from 17 residues. The germline V gene has CDR1 SGDLS and CDR2 YYNGEE. J lost 6 bases, V lost 0 bases, and 10 bases had no gene match.